A selection of T cell receptor beta chains follows, all from one sample in a study of T cells in localized non-small cell lung cancer. TCRdb's table, derived via immunoSEQ multiplex PCR, lists solely in-frame clones and lacks some. The table has 15,000 to 20,000 clones, over 75% seen once; the top ten hold 30%. The sequenced sample was peripheral blood, obtained before any cancer treatment. These receptor sequences come from a male donor older than 55 with stage I lung adenocarcinoma. CDR3s include the opening cysteine and the closing phenylalanine or tryptophan. D genes are given only for firm matches. Some rows mark clone size as missing; the rest say once, few, many or name a class of expanded clone.

size	V	J	D	DNA	CDR3
-	TRBV7-9	TRBJ2-3	-	TGTGCCAGCAGCCGGGTGTCAGATACGCAGTATTTT	CASSRVSDTQYF
few	TRBV7-2	TRBJ2-7	-	TGTGCCAGCAGCCCGACCCGGGACACCTACGAGCAGTACTTC	CASSPTRDTYEQYF
-	TRBV19	TRBJ2-7	-	TGTGCCAGTAGTGCCTGGGAAACAGGCCGACCCTACGAGCAGTACTTC	CASSAWETGRPYEQYF
-	TRBV5-6	TRBJ2-7	TRBD1	TGTGCCAGCAGCCCGGACAGGGGCCGCCCCTACGAGCAGTACTTC	CASSPDRGRPYEQYF
-	TRBV27	TRBJ2-3	-	TGTGCCAGCAGTCTCGGACACGCAGATACGCAGTATTTT	CASSLGHADTQYF
-	TRBV5-1	TRBJ1-3	-	TGCGCCAGCAGCTTGGCGCAGCCCGCCGGGTCTGGAAACACCATATATTTT	CASSLAQPAGSGNTIYF
-	TRBV19	TRBJ1-5	-	TGTGCCAGTAGTAAGGCCCCAGGAATCGGCAATCAGCCCCAGCATTTT	CASSKAPGIGNQPQHF
-	TRBV18	TRBJ1-5	TRBD1	TGTGCCAGCTCACTTGACAGGGACAATCAGCCCCAGCATTTT	CASSLDRDNQPQHF
-	TRBV6-4	TRBJ2-1	TRBD2	TGTGCCAGCAGTGATATAGCGGGGGATGAGCAGTTCTTC	CASSDIAGDEQFF
-	TRBV13	TRBJ1-2	-	TGTGCCAGCAGCTTAAGTGGGGTGCCCTATGGCTACACCTTC	CASSLSGVPYGYTF
-	TRBV4-2	TRBJ2-2	TRBD2	TGTGCCAGCAGCCAAGGGCTAGCGGGGGTTGCCGGGGAGCTGTTTTTT	CASSQGLAGVAGELFF
medium-sized	TRBV7-8	TRBJ2-7	-	TGTGCCAGCGCTACGGGGACCGCGGGGGAGCAGTACTTC	CASATGTAGEQYF
-	TRBV4-2	TRBJ2-2	-	TGTGCCAGCAGCCAAGACAAACGTTCCAGCGGGGAGCTGTTTTTT	CASSQDKRSSGELFF
-	TRBV7-6	TRBJ1-1	TRBD1	TGTGCCAGCAGCTCGCAGACAGGGGGCTCAGCGAACACTGAAGCTTTCTTT	CASSSQTGGSANTEAFF
-	TRBV2	TRBJ2-2	TRBD2	TGTGCCAGCAGTCTTGGACTAGCCCCCGGGGAGCTGTTTTTT	CASSLGLAPGELFF
medium-sized	TRBV19	TRBJ2-5	-	TGTGCCAGTAGTATCCTTGGTAGTGCGCAGGGCTTGTTTGAGACCCAGTACTTC	CASSILGSAQGLFETQYF
-	TRBV30	TRBJ2-7	TRBD2	TGTGCCTGGAGTGTGAGACTAGCGGGCCACTACGAGCAGTACTTC	CAWSVRLAGHYEQYF
-	TRBV27	TRBJ2-2	TRBD2	TGTGCCAGCACTTTACGGACTAGCGCTATAGACACCGGGGAGCTGTTTTTT	CASTLRTSAIDTGELFF
-	TRBV6-6	TRBJ2-3	-	TGTGCCAGCAGTTACACCTACACCACAGATACGCAGTATTTT	CASSYTYTTDTQYF
-	TRBV2	TRBJ1-2	-	TGTGCCAGCAGTCCAGCGTTGTATGGCTACACCTTC	CASSPALYGYTF
-	TRBV18	TRBJ2-7	TRBD1	TGTGCCAGCTCACCTCTCCGGGACAGCACGTTGGGCGAGCAGTACTTC	CASSPLRDSTLGEQYF
-	TRBV16	TRBJ1-4	TRBD1	TGTGCCAGCACCACCACAGGGGGCGCGGCTAATGAAAAACTGTTTTTT	CASTTTGGAANEKLFF
-	TRBV28	TRBJ2-1	TRBD2	TGTGCCAGCATGGTCAGGTCGGGACTAGCGGGGGCGGGCATCCCCAATGAGCAGTTCTTC	CASMVRSGLAGAGIPNEQFF
-	TRBV9	TRBJ2-3	-	TGTGCCAGCAGCGTAGGCCCAGATACGCAGTATTTT	CASSVGPDTQYF
-	TRBV5-1	TRBJ2-3	-	TGCGCCAGCAGCTTCCGGGACTTTCGCACAGATACGCAGTATTTT	CASSFRDFRTDTQYF
few	TRBV5-1	TRBJ2-2	TRBD1	TGCGCCAGCAGCCTACAGGGGATGGGCACCGGGGAGCTGTTTTTT	CASSLQGMGTGELFF
-	TRBV10-3	TRBJ1-1	TRBD1	TGTGCCATCAGTGAATACCAGGGGGGAAACACTGAAGCTTTCTTT	CAISEYQGGNTEAFF
-	TRBV2	TRBJ1-4	TRBD1	TGTGCCAGCAGCACCGGGACAGGGAGAGAAAAACTGTTTTTT	CASSTGTGREKLFF
once	TRBV19	TRBJ1-1	TRBD1	TGTGCCAGTACCAAATCGACCGACAGGGGGTATAAAGCTTTCTTT	CASTKSTDRGYKAFF